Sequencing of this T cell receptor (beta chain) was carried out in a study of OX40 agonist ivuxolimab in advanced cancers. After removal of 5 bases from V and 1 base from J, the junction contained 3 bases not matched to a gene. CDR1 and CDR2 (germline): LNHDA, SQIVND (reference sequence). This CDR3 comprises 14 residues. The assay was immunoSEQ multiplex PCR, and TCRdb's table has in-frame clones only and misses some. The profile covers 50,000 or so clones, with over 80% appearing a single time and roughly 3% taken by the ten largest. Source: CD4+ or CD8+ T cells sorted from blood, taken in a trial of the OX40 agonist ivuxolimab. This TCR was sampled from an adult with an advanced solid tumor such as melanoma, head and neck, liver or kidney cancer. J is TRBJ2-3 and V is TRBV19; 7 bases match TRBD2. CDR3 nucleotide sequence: TGTGCCAGTAGTGAGCGGGATGGCACAGATACGCAGTATTTT. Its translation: CASSERDGTDTQYF. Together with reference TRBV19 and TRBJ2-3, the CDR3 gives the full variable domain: DGGITQSPKYLFRKEGQNVTLSCEQNLNHDAMYWYRQDPGQGLRLIYYSQIVNDFQKGDIAEGYSVSREKKESFPLTVTSAQKNPTAFYLCASSERDGTDTQYFGPGTRLTVL.